These 13 T cell receptor beta chains share one sample of origin, sequenced in a study of blood T cell repertoires in COVID-19. Libraries were prepared by immunoSEQ multiplex PCR; TCRdb keeps only in-frame clonotypes and omits some of them. This repertoire shows 150,000 to 200,000 clones, about 85% found once; its top ten account for 2.5% to 4%. Material for sequencing was peripheral blood. These receptors all stem from a human donor with acute or convalescent COVID-19. The donor label of this sample is uncertain.

The chain has TRBV5-4 and TRBJ1-4, with 8 nucleotides matching TRBD1. CDR3 length equals 14 residues. Per germline, CDR1 SGHNT and CDR2 YYREEE (reference sequence). V gave up 4 bases and J gave up 11 bases; unmatched junction bases: 10. The CDR3 DNA reads TGTGCCAGCAGCGGGTCCCGGGACAGGAATAAACTGTTTTTT. It codes for CASSGSRDRNKLFF.

The chain links TRBV7-3 to TRBJ2-2; 9 nucleotides match TRBD1. Losses at the gene ends were 1 base for V and 5 bases for J; bases not matched to a gene: 8. The CDR3 has 17 residues. CDR1 is SGHTA and CDR2 is FQGTGA in the germline V gene. Here the CDR3 reads CASSLKIVTGGTGELFF. The CDR3 bases are TGTGCCAGCAGCTTAAAGATAGTGACAGGGGGTACCGGGGAGCTGTTTTTT.

This chain joins TRBV28 and TRBJ1-2, with 7 bases lining up with TRBD1. The CDR3 sequence is 14 residues long. In germline, CDR1 is MDHEN, CDR2 SYDVKM. The junction had 8 bases not matched to a gene; V was cut back by 6 bases and J by 4 bases. The CDR3 nucleotides read TGTGCCAGCAGGGTGGGACAGTCACTCTATGGCTACACCTTC. It specifies CASRVGQSLYGYTF.

This chain joins TRBV18 and TRBJ1-5; 9 bases line up with TRBD1. CDR1 and CDR2 from the germline V gene are KGHSH and LQKENI. This CDR3 contains 16 residues. The trim removed 3 bases at V and 3 bases at J, leaving 6 bases unmatched. Written as DNA, the CDR3 is TGTGCCAGCTCACCTGCCCGGGACAGGGACAATCAGCCCCAGCATTTT. The encoded protein is CASSPARDRDNQPQHF.

The chain uses TRBV7-9 and TRBJ1-2; D is uncertain. V was pared by 1 base and J by 7 bases, with 7 bases between. Germline CDR1 is SEHNR and CDR2 is FQNEAQ (reference sequence). The length of the CDR3 is 12 residues. The CDR3 DNA is TGTGCCAGCAGCTTAGTTGGGCGTGGCTACACCTTC. This translates into CASSLVGRGYTF.

This chain connects TRBV14 to TRBJ2-5; 16 positions match TRBD2. This CDR3 comprises 16 residues. V shed 4 bases and J 2 bases; nucleotides not matched to a gene: 1. Germline V gene data show CDR1 as SGHDN and CDR2 as FVKESK. The CDR3 DNA is TGTGCCAGCAGCCTGGGACTAGCGGGGGGGCAAGAGACCCAGTACTTC. Residues: CASSLGLAGGQETQYF. The full variable domain, rest sourced from reference TRBV14 and TRBJ2-5, is EAGVTQFPSHSVIEKGQTVTLRCDPISGHDNLYWYRRVMGKEIKFLLHFVKESKQDESGMPNNRFLAERTGGTYSTLKVQPAELEDSGVYFCASSLGLAGGQETQYFGPGTRLLVL.

The chain couples TRBV10-3 to TRBJ1-5; D is unresolved. Germline V lookup: CDR1 ENHRY, CDR2 SYGVKD. CDR3 length equals 15 residues. V lost 0 bases, J lost 7 bases, and 13 bases lay in between. CDR3 sequence (DNA): TGTGCCATCAGTGAGTCGACTACGGGATTCCAGCCCCAGCATTTT. It codes for CAISESTTGFQPQHF.

The rearrangement links TRBV19 to TRBJ1-2; TRBD1 agrees at 9 bases. Germline CDR1 and CDR2: LNHDA and SQIVND (reference sequence). There are 13 residues in the CDR3. After removal of 10 bases from V and 4 bases from J, the junction contained 7 bases not matched to a gene. CDR3 sequence (DNA): TGTGCCACCGAGGACAGGGGAGGCTATGGCTACACCTTC. Protein: CATEDRGGYGYTF.

CDR3 protein: CASSFHRDYEQYF. The CDR3 DNA sequence: TGTGCCAGCAGCTTCCACCGGGACTACGAGCAGTACTTC. This chain links TRBV7-2 with TRBJ2-7, with D tentatively TRBD2 (5 bases). Trimming cost V 3 bases and J 3 bases, with 9 bases left between them. The length of the CDR3 is 13 residues. Germline values: CDR1 SGHTA, CDR2 FQGNSA.

The chain uses TRBV7-2 and TRBJ1-3; 8 nucleotides line up with TRBD1. Germline lookup yields CDR1 SGHTA and CDR2 FQGNSA. V shed 0 bases, J shed 4 bases, and the junction held 5 bases outside the gene matches. This CDR3 region has 16 residues. The CDR3: CASSLAYRGRGNTIYF. CDR3 sequence (DNA): TGTGCCAGCAGCTTAGCCTACAGGGGGAGGGGAAACACCATATATTTT. Using reference TRBV7-2 and TRBJ1-3 for the parts outside the CDR3, the full variable domain is GAGVSQSPSNKVTEKGKDVELRCDPISGHTALYWYRQSLGQGLEFLIYFQGNSAPDKSGLPSDRFSAERTGGSVSTLTIQRTQQEDSAVYLCASSLAYRGRGNTIYFGEGSWLTVV.

This rearrangement joins TRBV6-1 to TRBJ2-1; maybe TRBD2 (5 bases). V was cut by 3 bases and J by 0 bases, with 9 bases left in between. Germline-derived CDR1 and CDR2 are MNHNS and SASEGT. This CDR3 region has 15 residues. CDR3 amino acids: CASSDPGSSYNEQFF. CDR3 bases: TGTGCCAGCAGTGACCCGGGGAGCTCCTACAATGAGCAGTTCTTC.

This clone was seen a handful of times. The rearrangement joins TRBV29-1 to TRBJ1-5; D may be TRBD1 (6 bases). V dropped 3 bases and J dropped 6 bases, with 12 bases sitting between them. The CDR3 is 13 residues long. Per the germline V gene, CDR1 is SQVTM and CDR2 is ANQGSEA. The CDR3 DNA is TGCAGCGTTGAGGGGGCTCCGGGTCAGCCCCAGCATTTT. Its protein product is CSVEGAPGQPQHF.

The chain has TRBV7-9 and TRBJ1-5; no definite D call. Trimming left V 4 bases short and J 3 bases short, with 10 bases between. Germline CDR1 reads SEHNR; CDR2 reads FQNEAQ (reference sequence). This CDR3 comprises 14 residues. The CDR3 DNA follows: TGTGCCAGCAGCTCGGGGAGGACCAATCAGCCCCAGCATTTT. Translated: CASSSGRTNQPQHF.